This is a list of T cell receptor beta chains from one sample in a study of T cell responses to AZD1222 COVID-19 vaccine. Method: immunoSEQ multiplex PCR; TCRdb's copy keeps in-frame clones and lacks some. The sample carries some 88,000 clones, roughly nine tenths recorded once. The specimen was peripheral blood, collected on day 0 of AZD1222 vaccination. These receptors originate from an adult in good health. The CDR3 runs from the conserved cysteine through the conserved F or W. A D gene is named only where the DNA matches it firmly. The listing skips clone size in some rows; elsewhere it reads once, few, many or a size class.

TRBD2 TRBJ2-1 - TRBV2 CARSGTSSYNEQFF TGTGCCAGATCCGGGACTAGCTCGTACAATGAGCAGTTCTTC
- TRBJ2-2 - TRBV19 CASSILGQNTGELFF TGTGCCAGTAGTATCCTTGGACAGAACACCGGGGAGCTGTTTTTT
- TRBJ2-3 - TRBV7-2 CASSLVFTRGADTQYF TGTGCCAGCAGCTTAGTGTTCACTAGGGGGGCAGATACGCAGTATTTT
TRBD2 TRBJ2-1 once TRBV7-6 CASSPGLAREQFF TGTGCCAGCAGCCCAGGACTAGCACGGGAGCAGTTCTTC
- TRBJ2-6 - TRBV19 CASSIKLSSGANVLTF TGTGCCAGTAGTATAAAGCTGAGCTCTGGGGCCAACGTCCTGACTTTC
TRBD2 TRBJ2-1 - TRBV2 CASLNEGLAGGDEQFF TGTGCCAGCTTAAATGAGGGACTAGCGGGAGGGGATGAGCAGTTCTTC
TRBD1 TRBJ2-7 - TRBV4-3 CASSQWGQGAQMWTYEQYF TGCGCCAGCAGCCAATGGGGACAGGGGGCGCAAATGTGGACCTACGAGCAGTACTTC
TRBD2 TRBJ2-1 few TRBV20-1 CSASGLAGVQFF TGCAGTGCTAGTGGGCTAGCGGGAGTTCAGTTCTTC
- TRBJ2-3 - TRBV25-1 CASSFAAGPGTDTQYF TGTGCCAGCAGTTTTGCAGCGGGTCCTGGCACAGATACGCAGTATTTT
TRBD1 TRBJ2-2 - TRBV28 CASSHQGQGARVRELFF TGTGCCAGCAGTCACCAGGGACAGGGGGCTCGGGTCCGGGAGCTGTTTTTT
TRBD1 TRBJ1-2 - TRBV28 CASSPQGQGLVGYTF TGTGCCAGCAGTCCCCAGGGACAGGGTTTAGTTGGCTACACCTTC
- TRBJ2-3 - TRBV21-1 CASSKAGDSFGTDTQYF TGTGCCAGCAGCAAAGCGGGGGACTCCTTTGGCACAGATACGCAGTATTTT
TRBD1 TRBJ2-1 - TRBV27 CASSTDRGANNEQFF TGTGCCAGCAGTACCGACAGGGGAGCGAACAATGAGCAGTTCTTC
- TRBJ2-5 - TRBV28 CASSPTGILKETQYF TGTGCCAGCAGTCCTACGGGTATTCTTAAAGAGACCCAGTACTTC
TRBD1 TRBJ1-1 - TRBV28 CASRPPGQLNTEAFF TGTGCCAGCAGACCTCCGGGACAGCTGAACACTGAAGCTTTCTTT
- TRBJ1-2 - TRBV6-5 CASSSHSGQNYGYTF TGTGCCAGCAGTTCGCATTCAGGTCAAAACTATGGCTACACCTTC
- TRBJ1-2 - TRBV12-3/TRBV12-4 CASSFGGGYTF TGTGCCAGCAGTTTTGGTGGGGGCTACACCTTC
- TRBJ2-7 - TRBV14 CASSRTLGLWDTGTEQYF TGTGCCAGCAGCCGTACGCTCGGCCTTTGGGACACAGGTACCGAGCAGTACTTC
- TRBJ2-7 - TRBV9 CASSVVVTRGSHEQYF TGTGCCAGCAGCGTAGTTGTGACTAGAGGCTCCCACGAGCAGTACTTC
- TRBJ2-5 - TRBV5-8 CASSVGGAGQETQYF TGTGCCAGCAGCGTTGGGGGGGCGGGCCAAGAGACCCAGTACTTC
- TRBJ1-6 once TRBV29-1 CSVEGPNPDSPLHF TGCAGCGTTGAGGGTCCCAACCCGGATTCACCCCTCCACTTT
TRBD2 TRBJ2-4 - TRBV9 CASSLRGLAGEGAKNIQYF TGTGCCAGCAGCTTACGAGGACTAGCGGGAGAGGGGGCGAAAAACATTCAGTACTTC
TRBD2 TRBJ2-1 - TRBV10-3 CAISDGGRAMGEQFF TGTGCCATCAGTGATGGCGGGAGGGCCATGGGTGAGCAGTTCTTC
- TRBJ2-1 - TRBV9 CASSVGGREYNEQFF TGTGCCAGCAGCGTAGGTGGACGGGAGTACAATGAGCAGTTCTTC
TRBD2 TRBJ2-1 - TRBV10-2 CASSLAGLNEQFF TGCGCCAGCAGCCTAGCGGGCCTCAATGAGCAGTTCTTC
- TRBJ1-5 - TRBV3-1/TRBV3-2 CASSQDLGQPQHF TGTGCCAGCAGCCAAGACCTGGGCCAGCCCCAGCATTTT
- TRBJ2-5 - TRBV5-4 CASSSPHRETQYF TGTGCCAGCAGCTCTCCTCATAGAGAGACCCAGTACTTC
- TRBJ2-7 - TRBV7-9 CASSADHEQYF TGTGCCAGCAGCGCAGACCACGAGCAGTACTTC
- TRBJ1-1 - TRBV5-4 CASSLHTGRGTEAFF TGTGCCAGCAGCTTGCACACAGGGCGAGGAACTGAAGCTTTCTTT
TRBD2 TRBJ2-2 - TRBV9 CASSVGGAGAHTGELFF TGTGCCAGCAGCGTAGGCGGGGCGGGAGCCCACACCGGGGAGCTGTTTTTT
- TRBJ2-7 - TRBV28 CASKTSSYEQYF TGTGCCAGCAAGACCAGCTCCTACGAGCAGTACTTC
- TRBJ1-2 - TRBV4-1 CASSPLHATKASGYTF TGCGCCAGCAGCCCGCTCCACGCGACAAAAGCTTCTGGCTACACCTTC
- TRBJ1-6 - TRBV6-5 CASSYQYTGLNSPLHF TGTGCCAGCAGTTACCAATACACAGGCCTTAATTCACCCCTCCACTTT
- TRBJ1-2 - TRBV28 CASSSPWDTGYGYTF TGTGCCAGCAGTTCCCCGTGGGACACGGGCTATGGCTACACCTTC
TRBD1 TRBJ1-6 few TRBV6-5 CASKKGTEDSPLHF TGTGCCAGCAAAAAAGGGACAGAGGATTCACCCCTCCACTTT
- TRBJ1-5 - TRBV12-3/TRBV12-4 CASSLSLNQPQHF TGTGCCAGCAGCTTAAGCCTCAATCAGCCCCAGCATTTT
- TRBJ2-5 - TRBV10-2 CASSEPLRQETQYF TGCGCCAGCAGTGAGCCTCTGAGGCAAGAGACCCAGTACTTC
TRBD1 TRBJ2-7 once TRBV19 CASSAGTGAYEQYF TGTGCCAGTAGTGCCGGGACAGGGGCTTACGAGCAGTACTTC
TRBD1 TRBJ1-1 - TRBV3-1/TRBV3-2 CASSQRTKGALGEAFF TGTGCCAGCAGCCAACGAACAAAGGGGGCCCTGGGTGAAGCTTTCTTT
- TRBJ2-5 - TRBV18 CASSTGRGETQYF TGTGCCAGCTCAACAGGGAGGGGAGAGACCCAGTACTTC
TRBD1 TRBJ2-4 - TRBV19 CASTRNRGLQNIQYF TGTGCCAGTACCCGGAACAGGGGGCTCCAAAACATTCAGTACTTC
TRBD1 TRBJ1-5 - TRBV28 CASSSDRGSQPQHF TGTGCCAGCAGCTCGGACAGGGGAAGTCAGCCCCAGCATTTT
- TRBJ1-1 - TRBV27 CASSLERGPVAEAFF TGTGCCAGCAGTTTAGAGCGGGGCCCGGTGGCTGAAGCTTTCTTT
TRBD2 TRBJ2-1 - TRBV19 CASSILAGAPYNEQFF TGTGCCAGTAGTATCCTAGCGGGAGCCCCCTACAATGAGCAGTTCTTC
- TRBJ2-1 - TRBV4-2 CASSQGGGSYNEQFF TGTGCCAGCAGCCAAGGAGGGGGCTCCTACAATGAGCAGTTCTTC
- TRBJ2-1 - TRBV29-1 CSVGLSYNEQFF TGCAGCGTAGGATTATCCTACAATGAGCAGTTCTTC